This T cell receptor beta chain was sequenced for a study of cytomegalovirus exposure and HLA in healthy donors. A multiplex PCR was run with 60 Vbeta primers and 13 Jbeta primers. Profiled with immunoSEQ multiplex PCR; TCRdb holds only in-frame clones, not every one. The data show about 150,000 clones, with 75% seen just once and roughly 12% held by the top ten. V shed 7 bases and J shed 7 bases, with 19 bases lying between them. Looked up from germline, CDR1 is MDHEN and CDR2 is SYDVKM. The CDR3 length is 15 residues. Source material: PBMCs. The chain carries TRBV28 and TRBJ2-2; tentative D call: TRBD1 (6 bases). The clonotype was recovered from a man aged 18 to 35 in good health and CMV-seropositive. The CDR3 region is CASISTGTRYGELFF. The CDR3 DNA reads TGTGCCAGCATCTCGACCGGGACACGCTACGGGGAGCTGTTTTTT. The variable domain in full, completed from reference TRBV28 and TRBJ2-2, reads DVKVTQSSRYLVKRTGEKVFLECVQDMDHENMFWYRQDPGLGLRLIYFSYDVKMKEKGDIPEGYSVSREKKERFSLILESASTNQTSMYLCASISTGTRYGELFFGEGSRLTVL.